This T cell receptor beta chain derives from a study of blood T cell repertoires in COVID-19. Study-wide background: The cDNA or gDNA used as material had been derived from T cells, B-cell-depleted T cells, or PBMCs.

Participants' own reports of clinical history determined their cohort assignment. Authors' data handling: Amplification from reference gene primers served as the basis for estimated nucleated cell counts. Method: immunoSEQ multiplex PCR; TCRdb's copy keeps in-frame clones and lacks some. V and J calls and clone size are given by that table; D and trimming were obtained from the DNA. In the table there are around 370,000 clones, about 88% of which are singletons. The CDR3 has 16 amino acids. With 4 bases clipped from V and 1 base from J, the junction kept 7 bases outside the gene matches. CDR1 SGHKS and CDR2 YYEKEE come from the germline V gene (reference sequence).

This receptor was identified in a woman under 30 who had recovered from COVID-19. This sequence joins TRBV5-5 and TRBJ2-3; TRBD2 aligns across 9 bases. The sample taken for sequencing was PBMCs or T cells enriched from blood (not recorded which). CDR3 coding DNA: TGTGCCAGCAGCCCGCGGGGGGGCTTCGGCACAGATACGCAGTATTTT. Amino acid sequence: CASSPRGGFGTDTQYF.